This is a list of T cell receptor beta chains from one sample in a study of blood T cell repertoires in COVID-19. Measured with immunoSEQ multiplex PCR; TCRdb has only the in-frame clones, and not every one. The sample consists of about 200,000 clones, roughly 85% of them appearing once. The sample taken for sequencing was PBMCs or T cells enriched from blood (not recorded which). The receptor set was obtained from a woman aged 45-65 years who had been exposed to COVID-19. The CDR3 runs from the conserved cysteine through the conserved F or W. The D gene is left open where the match is weak. Expanded clones get a size class; other rows say once, few or many, or leave the size out.

CDR3 protein: CARSRDNDGYTF
CDR3 DNA: TGTGCCCGTTCCCGGGACAACGATGGCTACACCTTC
J gene: TRBJ1-2
D gene: -
V gene: TRBV30
clone size: -

CDR3 protein: CAWSGTSYDEQFF
CDR3 DNA: TGTGCCTGGAGCGGGACTAGCTATGATGAGCAGTTCTTC
J gene: TRBJ2-1
D gene: TRBD2
V gene: TRBV30
clone size: -

CDR3 protein: CASRKQGPGTQYF
CDR3 DNA: TGTGCCAGCCGCAAACAGGGCCCAGGGACCCAGTACTTC
J gene: TRBJ2-5
D gene: -
V gene: TRBV7-8
clone size: -

CDR3 protein: CAWSVQPNTEAFF
CDR3 DNA: TGTGCCTGGAGTGTACAGCCCAACACTGAAGCTTTCTTT
J gene: TRBJ1-1
D gene: -
V gene: TRBV30
clone size: few

CDR3 protein: CASGLAGGHNEQFF
CDR3 DNA: TGCGCCAGCGGACTAGCGGGGGGCCACAATGAGCAGTTCTTC
J gene: TRBJ2-1
D gene: TRBD2
V gene: TRBV5-1
clone size: -

CDR3 protein: CASSLDRGLFEQYF
CDR3 DNA: TGCGCCAGCAGCCTGGACAGGGGGCTCTTCGAGCAGTACTTC
J gene: TRBJ2-7
D gene: TRBD1
V gene: TRBV5-1
clone size: once

CDR3 protein: CASSLGSGGSGNSPLHF
CDR3 DNA: TGTGCCAGCAGCTTAGGATCGGGAGGGTCAGGGAACTCACCCCTCCACTTT
J gene: TRBJ1-6
D gene: -
V gene: TRBV7-9
clone size: -

CDR3 protein: CASNPNRGSYTEAFF
CDR3 DNA: TGTGCCAGTAACCCGAACAGGGGGAGTTACACTGAAGCTTTCTTT
J gene: TRBJ1-1
D gene: TRBD1
V gene: TRBV19
clone size: few

CDR3 protein: CAISEPTGGWNSPLHF
CDR3 DNA: TGTGCCATCAGTGAACCGACAGGGGGCTGGAATTCACCCCTCCACTTT
J gene: TRBJ1-6
D gene: TRBD1
V gene: TRBV10-3
clone size: -

CDR3 protein: CASSLAQGHQPQHF
CDR3 DNA: TGTGCCAGCAGCTTAGCACAGGGTCATCAGCCCCAGCATTTT
J gene: TRBJ1-5
D gene: -
V gene: TRBV7-2
clone size: -

CDR3 protein: CASSVRVGEQYF
CDR3 DNA: TGTGCCAGCTCAGTCAGGGTTGGCGAGCAGTACTTC
J gene: TRBJ2-7
D gene: -
V gene: TRBV18
clone size: -

CDR3 protein: CATSTSEPNAELFF
CDR3 DNA: TGTGCCACCAGTACGTCAGAGCCTAATGCGGAGCTGTTTTTT
J gene: TRBJ2-2
D gene: -
V gene: TRBV24-1
clone size: -

CDR3 protein: CASSGLAELDEQFF
CDR3 DNA: TGCGCCAGCAGCGGACTAGCGGAGTTAGATGAGCAGTTCTTC
J gene: TRBJ2-1
D gene: TRBD2
V gene: TRBV10-2
clone size: -

CDR3 protein: CASSVRGTGNTIYF
CDR3 DNA: TGTGCCAGCAGTGTTAGGGGAACTGGAAACACCATATATTTT
J gene: TRBJ1-3
D gene: -
V gene: TRBV2
clone size: -

CDR3 protein: CASSPIEGMNTEAFF
CDR3 DNA: TGTGCCAGCTCGCCAATTGAGGGTATGAACACTGAAGCTTTCTTT
J gene: TRBJ1-1
D gene: -
V gene: TRBV18
clone size: -

CDR3 protein: CASSLTGQEQYF
CDR3 DNA: TGCGCCAGCAGCTTAACAGGGCAAGAGCAGTACTTC
J gene: TRBJ2-7
D gene: -
V gene: TRBV5-1
clone size: -

CDR3 protein: CASLTPGRAFF
CDR3 DNA: TGTGCCAGTCTTACCCCGGGGAGAGCTTTCTTT
J gene: TRBJ1-1
D gene: -
V gene: TRBV28
clone size: -

CDR3 protein: CARQGPGELFF
CDR3 DNA: TGTGCCAGACAGGGGCCCGGGGAGCTGTTTTTT
J gene: TRBJ2-2
D gene: TRBD1
V gene: TRBV2
clone size: -

CDR3 protein: CASSRTEYEQYF
CDR3 DNA: TGTGCCAGCTCACGCACTGAGTACGAGCAGTACTTC
J gene: TRBJ2-7
D gene: -
V gene: TRBV18
clone size: -

CDR3 protein: CASSRRQGGIGYGYTF
CDR3 DNA: TGTGCCAGCAGTCGCCGACAGGGCGGAATCGGCTATGGCTACACCTTC
J gene: TRBJ1-2
D gene: TRBD1
V gene: TRBV27
clone size: -

CDR3 protein: CASSLPGQGAYEQYF
CDR3 DNA: TGTGCCAGCAGCTTGCCGGGACAGGGGGCCTACGAGCAGTACTTC
J gene: TRBJ2-7
D gene: TRBD1
V gene: TRBV5-4
clone size: -

CDR3 protein: CASSYSNIQGNTEAFF
CDR3 DNA: TGTGCCAGCAGTTACTCTAACATTCAGGGGAACACTGAAGCTTTCTTT
J gene: TRBJ1-1
D gene: -
V gene: TRBV6-5
clone size: -